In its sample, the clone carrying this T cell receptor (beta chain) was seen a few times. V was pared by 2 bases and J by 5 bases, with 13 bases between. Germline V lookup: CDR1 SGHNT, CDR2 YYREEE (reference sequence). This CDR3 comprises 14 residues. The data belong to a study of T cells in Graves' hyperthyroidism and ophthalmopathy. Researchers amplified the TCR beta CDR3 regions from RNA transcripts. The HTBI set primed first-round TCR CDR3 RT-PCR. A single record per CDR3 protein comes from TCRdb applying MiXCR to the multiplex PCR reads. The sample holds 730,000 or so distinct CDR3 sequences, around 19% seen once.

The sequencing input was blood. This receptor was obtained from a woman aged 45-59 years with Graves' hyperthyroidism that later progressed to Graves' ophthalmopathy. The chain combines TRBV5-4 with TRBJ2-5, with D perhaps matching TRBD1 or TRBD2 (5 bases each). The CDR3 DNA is TGTGCCAGCAGCTTAAGGGGCGGGTGGGAGACCCAGTACTTC. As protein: CASSLRGGWETQYF. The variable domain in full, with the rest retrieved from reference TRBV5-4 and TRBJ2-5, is ETGVTQSPTHLIKTRGQQVTLRCSSQSGHNTVSWYQQALGQGPQFIFQYYREEENGRGNFPPRFSGLQFPNYSSELNVNALELDDSALYLCASSLRGGWETQYFGPGTRLLVL.